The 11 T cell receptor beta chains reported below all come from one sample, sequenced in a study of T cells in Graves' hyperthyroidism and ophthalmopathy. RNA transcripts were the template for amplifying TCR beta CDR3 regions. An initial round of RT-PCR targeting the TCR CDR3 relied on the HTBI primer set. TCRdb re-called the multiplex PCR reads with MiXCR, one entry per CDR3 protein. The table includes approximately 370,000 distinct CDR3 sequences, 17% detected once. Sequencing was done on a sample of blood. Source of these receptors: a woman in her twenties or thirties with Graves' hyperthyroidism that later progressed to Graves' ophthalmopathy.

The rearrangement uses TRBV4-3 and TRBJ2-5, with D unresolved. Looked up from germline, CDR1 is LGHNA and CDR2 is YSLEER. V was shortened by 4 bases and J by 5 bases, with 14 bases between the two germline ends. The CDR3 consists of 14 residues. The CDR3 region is CASSRPPKKETQYF. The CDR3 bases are TGCGCCAGCAGCCGCCCGCCGAAGAAGGAGACCCAGTACTTC.

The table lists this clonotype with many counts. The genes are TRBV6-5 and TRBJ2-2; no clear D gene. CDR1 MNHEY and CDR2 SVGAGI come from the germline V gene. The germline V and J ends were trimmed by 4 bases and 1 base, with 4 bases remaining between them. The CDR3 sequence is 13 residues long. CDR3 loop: CASSLVNTGELFF. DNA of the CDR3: TGTGCCAGCAGTTTGGTGAACACCGGGGAGCTGTTTTTT.

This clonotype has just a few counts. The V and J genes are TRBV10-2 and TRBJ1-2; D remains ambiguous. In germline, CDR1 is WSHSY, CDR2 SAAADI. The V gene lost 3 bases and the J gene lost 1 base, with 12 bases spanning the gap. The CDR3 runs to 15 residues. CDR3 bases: TGCGCCAGCAGTGACCCAGTCAGGCTTAACTATGGCTACACCTTC. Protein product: CASSDPVRLNYGYTF.

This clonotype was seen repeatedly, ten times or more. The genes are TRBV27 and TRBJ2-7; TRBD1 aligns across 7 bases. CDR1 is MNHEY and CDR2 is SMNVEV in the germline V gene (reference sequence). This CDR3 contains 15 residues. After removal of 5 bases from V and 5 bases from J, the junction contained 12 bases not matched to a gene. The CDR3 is CASSRQGAGYHEQYF. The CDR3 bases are TGTGCCAGCAGTAGACAGGGTGCAGGGTACCACGAGCAGTACTTC.

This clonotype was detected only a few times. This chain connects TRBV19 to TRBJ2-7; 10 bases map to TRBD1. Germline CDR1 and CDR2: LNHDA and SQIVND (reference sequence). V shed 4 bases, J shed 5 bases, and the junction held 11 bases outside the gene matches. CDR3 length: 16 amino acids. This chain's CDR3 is CASSNLPGQGLHEQYF. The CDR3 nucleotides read TGTGCCAGTAGTAACCTTCCGGGACAGGGGCTCCACGAGCAGTACTTC.

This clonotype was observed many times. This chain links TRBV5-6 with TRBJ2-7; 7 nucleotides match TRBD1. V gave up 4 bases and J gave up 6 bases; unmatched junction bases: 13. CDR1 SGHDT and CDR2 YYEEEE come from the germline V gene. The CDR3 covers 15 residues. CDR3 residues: CASSRMDRFSGEQYF. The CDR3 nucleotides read TGTGCCAGCAGCCGAATGGACAGGTTCTCGGGCGAGCAGTACTTC. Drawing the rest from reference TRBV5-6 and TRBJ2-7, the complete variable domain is DAGVTQSPTHLIKTRGQQVTLRCSPKSGHDTVSWYQQALGQGPQFIFQYYEEEERQRGNFPDRFSGHQFPNYSSELNVNALLLGDSALYLCASSRMDRFSGEQYFGPGTRLTVT.

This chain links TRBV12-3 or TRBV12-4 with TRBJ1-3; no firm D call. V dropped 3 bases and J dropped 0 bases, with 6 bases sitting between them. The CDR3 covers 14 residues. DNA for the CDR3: TGTGCCAGCAGTTTGGCGATCTCTGGAAACACCATATATTTT. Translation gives CASSLAISGNTIYF.

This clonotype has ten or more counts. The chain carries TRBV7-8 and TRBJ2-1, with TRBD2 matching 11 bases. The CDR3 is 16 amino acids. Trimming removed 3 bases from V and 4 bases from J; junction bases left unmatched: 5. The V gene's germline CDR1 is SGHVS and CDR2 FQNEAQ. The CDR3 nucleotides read TGTGCCAGCAGCTTCCTAGCGGGAGGTGGGTACAATGAGCAGTTCTTC. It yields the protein CASSFLAGGGYNEQFF.

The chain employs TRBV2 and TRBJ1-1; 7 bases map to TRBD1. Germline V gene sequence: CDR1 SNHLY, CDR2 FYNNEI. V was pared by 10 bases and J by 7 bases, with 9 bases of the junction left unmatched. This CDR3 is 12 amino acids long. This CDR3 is CAKQGRQGEAFF. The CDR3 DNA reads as TGTGCCAAGCAGGGGAGACAGGGTGAAGCTTTCTTT.

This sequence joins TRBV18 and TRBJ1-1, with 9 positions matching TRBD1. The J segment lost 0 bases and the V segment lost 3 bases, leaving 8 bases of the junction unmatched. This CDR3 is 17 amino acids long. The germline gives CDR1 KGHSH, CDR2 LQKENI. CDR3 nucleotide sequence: TGTGCCAGCTCACCGGTTGGACAGGGGACCATGAACACTGAAGCTTTCTTT. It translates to CASSPVGQGTMNTEAFF.

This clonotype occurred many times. This CDR3 is CASSLSPAVETQYF. The CDR3 DNA reads TGTGCCAGCAGTTTATCCCCAGCCGTAGAGACCCAGTACTTC. The J gene is TRBJ2-5, the V gene TRBV28, with unresolved D. Trimming removed 1 base at V and 4 bases at J, with 10 bases between. CDR1 is MDHEN, CDR2 SYDVKM, per germline. This CDR3 spans 14 amino acids.